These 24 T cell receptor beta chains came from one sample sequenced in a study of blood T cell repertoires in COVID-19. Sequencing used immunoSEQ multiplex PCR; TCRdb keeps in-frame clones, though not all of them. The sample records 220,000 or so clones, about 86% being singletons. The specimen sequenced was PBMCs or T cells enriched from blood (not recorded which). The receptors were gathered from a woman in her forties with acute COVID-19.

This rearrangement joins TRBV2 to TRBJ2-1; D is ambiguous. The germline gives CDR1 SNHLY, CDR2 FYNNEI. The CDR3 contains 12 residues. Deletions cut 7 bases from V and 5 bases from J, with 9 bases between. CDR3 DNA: TGTGCCAGCACCCAAGACAACAATGAGCAGTTCTTC. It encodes CASTQDNNEQFF.

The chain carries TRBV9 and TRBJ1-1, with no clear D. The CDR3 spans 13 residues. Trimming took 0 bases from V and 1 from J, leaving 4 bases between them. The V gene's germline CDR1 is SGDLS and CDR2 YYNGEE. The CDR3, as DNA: TGTGCCAGCAGCGTAGCAGGGAACACTGAAGCTTTCTTT. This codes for CASSVAGNTEAFF.

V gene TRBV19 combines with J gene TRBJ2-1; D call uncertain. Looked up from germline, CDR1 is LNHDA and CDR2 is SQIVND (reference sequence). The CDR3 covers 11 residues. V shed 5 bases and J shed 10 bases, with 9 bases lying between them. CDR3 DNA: TGTGCCAGTAGTTCCATGCGGGAGCAGTTCTTC. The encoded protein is CASSSMREQFF. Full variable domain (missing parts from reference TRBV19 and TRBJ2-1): DGGITQSPKYLFRKEGQNVTLSCEQNLNHDAMYWYRQDPGQGLRLIYYSQIVNDFQKGDIAEGYSVSREKKESFPLTVTSAQKNPTAFYLCASSSMREQFFGPGTRLTVL.

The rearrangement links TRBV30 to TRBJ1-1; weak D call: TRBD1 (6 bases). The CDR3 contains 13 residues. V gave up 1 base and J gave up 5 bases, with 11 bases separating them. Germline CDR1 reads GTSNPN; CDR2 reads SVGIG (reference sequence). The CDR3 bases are TGTGCCTGGAGTGACAGGGACGGGACTGAAGCTTTCTTT. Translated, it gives CAWSDRDGTEAFF.

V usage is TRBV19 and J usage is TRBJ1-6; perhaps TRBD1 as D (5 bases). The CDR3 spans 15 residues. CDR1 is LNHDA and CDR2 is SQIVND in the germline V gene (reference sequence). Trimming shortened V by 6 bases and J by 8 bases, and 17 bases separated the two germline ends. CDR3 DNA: TGTGCCAGTAGCTCGGGGGAATCGGGCGATTCACCCCTCCACTTT. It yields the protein CASSSGESGDSPLHF.

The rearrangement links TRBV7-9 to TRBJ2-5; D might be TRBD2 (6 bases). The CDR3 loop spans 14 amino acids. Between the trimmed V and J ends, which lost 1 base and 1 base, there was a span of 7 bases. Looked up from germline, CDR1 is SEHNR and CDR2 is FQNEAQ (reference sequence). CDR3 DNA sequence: TGTGCCAGCAGCTTAGAGCGGGTCCAAGAGACCCAGTACTTC. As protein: CASSLERVQETQYF.

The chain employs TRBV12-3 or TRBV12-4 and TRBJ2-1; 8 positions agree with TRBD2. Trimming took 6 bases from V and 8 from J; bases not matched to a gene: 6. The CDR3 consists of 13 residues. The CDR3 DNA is TGTGCCAGCAGGGGAGCGGGAGAACATGAGCAGTTCTTC. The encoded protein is CASRGAGEHEQFF.

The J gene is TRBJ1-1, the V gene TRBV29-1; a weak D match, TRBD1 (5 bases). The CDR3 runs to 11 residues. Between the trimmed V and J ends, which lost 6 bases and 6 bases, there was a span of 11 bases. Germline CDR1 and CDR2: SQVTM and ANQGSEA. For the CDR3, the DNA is TGCAGCGTGCAGGGATATCCTGAAGCTTTCTTT. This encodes CSVQGYPEAFF. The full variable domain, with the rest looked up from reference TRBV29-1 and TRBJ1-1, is SAVISQKPSRDICQRGTSLTIQCQVDSQVTMMFWYRQQPGQSLTLIATANQGSEATYESGFVIDKFPISRPNLTFSTLTVSNMSPEDSSIYLCSVQGYPEAFFGQGTRLTVV.

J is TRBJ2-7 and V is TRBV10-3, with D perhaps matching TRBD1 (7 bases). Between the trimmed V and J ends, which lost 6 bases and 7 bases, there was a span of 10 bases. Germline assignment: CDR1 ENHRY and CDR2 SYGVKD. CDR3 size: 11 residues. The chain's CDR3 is CAIRTGREQYF. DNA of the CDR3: TGTGCCATCAGGACAGGGAGGGAGCAGTACTTC.

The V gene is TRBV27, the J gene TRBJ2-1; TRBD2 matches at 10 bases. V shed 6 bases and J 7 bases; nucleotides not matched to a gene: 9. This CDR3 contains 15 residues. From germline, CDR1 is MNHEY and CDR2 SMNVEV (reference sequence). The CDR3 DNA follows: TGTGCCAGCAGAGGGAGTAGCGGGGGGAGGAATGAGCAGTTCTTC. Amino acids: CASRGSSGGRNEQFF.

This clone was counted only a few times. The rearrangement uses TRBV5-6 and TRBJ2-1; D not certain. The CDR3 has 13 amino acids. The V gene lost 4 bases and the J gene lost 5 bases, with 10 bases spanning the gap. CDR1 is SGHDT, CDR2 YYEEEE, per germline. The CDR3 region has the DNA TGTGCCAGCAGCCCCACTATGGACAATGAGCAGTTCTTC. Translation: CASSPTMDNEQFF.

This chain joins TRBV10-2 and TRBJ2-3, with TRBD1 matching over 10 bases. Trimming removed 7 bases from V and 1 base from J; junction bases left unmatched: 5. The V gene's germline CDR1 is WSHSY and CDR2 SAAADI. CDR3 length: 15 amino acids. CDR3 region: CASTPGTGGTDTQYF. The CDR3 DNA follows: TGCGCCAGCACCCCCGGGACAGGGGGCACAGATACGCAGTATTTT.

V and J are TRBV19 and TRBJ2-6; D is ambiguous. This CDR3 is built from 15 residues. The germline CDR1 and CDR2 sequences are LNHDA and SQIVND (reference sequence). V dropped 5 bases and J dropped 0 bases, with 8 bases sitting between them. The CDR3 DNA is TGTGCCAGTAGTCTTGCGCTCTCTGGGGCCAACGTCCTGACTTTC. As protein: CASSLALSGANVLTF. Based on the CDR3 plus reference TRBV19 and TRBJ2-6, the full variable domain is DGGITQSPKYLFRKEGQNVTLSCEQNLNHDAMYWYRQDPGQGLRLIYYSQIVNDFQKGDIAEGYSVSREKKESFPLTVTSAQKNPTAFYLCASSLALSGANVLTFGAGSRLTVL.

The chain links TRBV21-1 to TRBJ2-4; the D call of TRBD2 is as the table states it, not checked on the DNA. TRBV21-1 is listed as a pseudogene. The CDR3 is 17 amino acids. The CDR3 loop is CASSKAPAGLPKNIQYF. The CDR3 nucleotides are TGTGCCAGCAGCAAAGCGCCAGCGGGCCTGCCCAAAAACATTCAGTACTTC.

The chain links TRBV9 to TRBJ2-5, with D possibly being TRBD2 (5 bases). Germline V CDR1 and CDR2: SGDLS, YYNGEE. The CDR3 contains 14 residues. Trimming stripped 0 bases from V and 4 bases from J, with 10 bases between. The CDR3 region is CASSVGERRETQYF. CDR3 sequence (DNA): TGTGCCAGCAGCGTAGGGGAGAGGCGAGAGACCCAGTACTTC.

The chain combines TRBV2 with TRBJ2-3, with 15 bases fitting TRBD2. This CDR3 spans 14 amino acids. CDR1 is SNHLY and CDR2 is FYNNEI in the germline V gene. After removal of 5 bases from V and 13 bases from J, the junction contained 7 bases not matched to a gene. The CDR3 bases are TGTGCCAGCAGTAAGGGACTAGCGGGAGGAACGGAGTATTTT. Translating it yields CASSKGLAGGTEYF.

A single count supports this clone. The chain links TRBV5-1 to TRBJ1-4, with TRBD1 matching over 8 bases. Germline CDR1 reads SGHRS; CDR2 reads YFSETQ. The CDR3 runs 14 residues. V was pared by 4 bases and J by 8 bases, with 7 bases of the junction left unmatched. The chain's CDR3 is CASSMTGAGEKLFF. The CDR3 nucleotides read TGCGCCAGCAGCATGACAGGGGCGGGAGAAAAACTGTTTTTT. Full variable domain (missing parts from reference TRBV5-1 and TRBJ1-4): KAGVTQTPRYLIKTRGQQVTLSCSPISGHRSVSWYQQTPGQGLQFLFEYFSETQRNKGNFPGRFSGRQFSNSRSEMNVSTLELGDSALYLCASSMTGAGEKLFFGSGTQLSVL.

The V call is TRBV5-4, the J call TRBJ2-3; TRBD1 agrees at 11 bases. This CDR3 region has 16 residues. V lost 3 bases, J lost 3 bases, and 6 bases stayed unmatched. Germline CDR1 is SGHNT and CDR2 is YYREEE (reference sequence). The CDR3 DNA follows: TGTGCCAGCAGCTCCGGGACAGGGGGAAGGACAGATACGCAGTATTTT. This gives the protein CASSSGTGGRTDTQYF. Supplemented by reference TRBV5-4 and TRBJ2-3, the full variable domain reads ETGVTQSPTHLIKTRGQQVTLRCSSQSGHNTVSWYQQALGQGPQFIFQYYREEENGRGNFPPRFSGLQFPNYSSELNVNALELDDSALYLCASSSGTGGRTDTQYFGPGTRLTVL.

The CDR3 spells CASSDQSGDYSYNEQFF. In DNA form, the CDR3 reads TGTGCCAGCAGTGATCAATCTGGGGACTACTCCTACAATGAGCAGTTCTTC. V is TRBV6-1 and J is TRBJ2-1; 7 bases are a match to TRBD2. Germline CDR1 is MNHNS and CDR2 is SASEGT. Germline trimming cut 3 bases from V and 0 bases from J; bases unmatched to any gene: 8. The CDR3 runs 17 residues.

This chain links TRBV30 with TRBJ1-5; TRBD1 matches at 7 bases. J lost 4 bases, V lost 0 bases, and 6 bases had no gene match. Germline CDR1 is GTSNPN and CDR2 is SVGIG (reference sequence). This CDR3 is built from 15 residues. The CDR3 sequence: CAWSVQTGINQPQHF. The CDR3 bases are TGTGCCTGGAGTGTCCAGACAGGGATTAATCAGCCCCAGCATTTT.

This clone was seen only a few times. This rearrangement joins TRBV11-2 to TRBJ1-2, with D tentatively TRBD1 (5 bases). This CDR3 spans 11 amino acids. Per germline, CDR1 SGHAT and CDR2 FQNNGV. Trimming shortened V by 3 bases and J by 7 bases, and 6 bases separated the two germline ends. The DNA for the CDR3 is TGTGCCAGCAGCTTTAGGGGTGGCTACACCTTC. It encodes CASSFRGGYTF.

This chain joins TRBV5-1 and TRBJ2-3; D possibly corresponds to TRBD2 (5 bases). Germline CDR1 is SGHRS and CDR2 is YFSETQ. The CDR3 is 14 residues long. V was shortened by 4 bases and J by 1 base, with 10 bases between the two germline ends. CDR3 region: CASSPDWGTDTQYF. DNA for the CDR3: TGCGCCAGCAGCCCGGACTGGGGCACAGATACGCAGTATTTT.

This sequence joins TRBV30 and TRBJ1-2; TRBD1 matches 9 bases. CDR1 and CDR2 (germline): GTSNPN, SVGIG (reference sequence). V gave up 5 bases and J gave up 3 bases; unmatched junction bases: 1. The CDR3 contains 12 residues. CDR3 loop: CAWGQGHYGYTF. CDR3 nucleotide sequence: TGTGCCTGGGGACAGGGGCACTATGGCTACACCTTC. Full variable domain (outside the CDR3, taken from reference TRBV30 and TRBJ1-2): SQTIHQWPATLVQPVGSPLSLECTVEGTSNPNLYWYRQAAGRGLQLLFYSVGIGQISSEVPQNLSASRPQDRQFILSSKKLLLSDSGFYLCAWGQGHYGYTFGSGTRLTVV.

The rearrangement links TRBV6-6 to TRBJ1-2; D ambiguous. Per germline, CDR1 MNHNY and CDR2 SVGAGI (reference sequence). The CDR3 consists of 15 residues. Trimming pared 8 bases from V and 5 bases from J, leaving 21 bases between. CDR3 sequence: CASYSLEEGFYGYTF. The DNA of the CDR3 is TGTGCCAGCTATTCTTTGGAGGAGGGTTTTTATGGCTACACCTTC.